One sample yielded the 6 T cell receptor beta chains listed below, sequenced in a study of shared clonotypes between healthy human individuals. Method: immunoSEQ multiplex PCR; TCRdb's copy keeps in-frame clones and lacks some. The profile shows under 2,500,000 clones, approximately 94% of them singletons. The sample taken for sequencing was naive CD4+ T cells sorted from blood. Regarding subset: CD45RA+ positively selected. The source of these receptors is a man aged 18 to 35 in good health.

This rearrangement joins TRBV28 to TRBJ2-7; D perhaps matches TRBD1 (5 bases). Germline V gene data show CDR1 as MDHEN and CDR2 as SYDVKM. The CDR3 is made up of 16 amino acids. V gave up 1 base and J gave up 6 bases, with 19 bases separating them. The CDR3 region is CASSLFLLPLGPEQYF. CDR3 coding DNA: TGTGCCAGCAGTTTATTTCTTCTCCCCCTGGGGCCCGAGCAGTACTTC.

The rearrangement links TRBV7-9 to TRBJ1-2; the D is unclear. CDR1 is SEHNR, CDR2 FQNEAQ, per germline (reference sequence). The V end lost 4 bases, the J end lost 4 bases, and 16 bases lay between the germline ends. CDR3 size: 15 residues. Here the CDR3 DNA reads TGTGCCAGCAGCTCCACGCTTCGCCGGGCCTATGGCTACACCTTC. Protein: CASSSTLRRAYGYTF.

The chain links TRBV10-3 to TRBJ1-2, with D perhaps TRBD1 (6 bases). Germline values: CDR1 ENHRY, CDR2 SYGVKD. V lost 6 bases, J lost 0 bases, and 11 bases lay in between. This CDR3 contains 14 residues. The CDR3 here is CAISRTASNYGYTF. CDR3 DNA: TGTGCCATCAGCCGGACAGCTTCTAACTATGGCTACACCTTC.

The rearrangement uses TRBV7-8 and TRBJ2-7; TRBD1 agrees at 7 bases. Germline V gene lookup returns CDR1 SGHVS and CDR2 FQNEAQ. The CDR3 totals 14 residues. V shed 5 bases, J shed 1 base, and the junction held 5 bases outside the gene matches. CDR3 sequence: CASSTTGVSYEQYF. Written as DNA, the CDR3 is TGTGCCAGCAGCACAACAGGGGTTTCCTACGAGCAGTACTTC.

This rearrangement joins TRBV28 to TRBJ2-5; D not certain. The V gene's germline CDR1 is MDHEN and CDR2 SYDVKM. This CDR3 has 12 amino acids. V lost 2 bases to trimming and J lost 6 bases, with 7 bases between them. The CDR3 reads CASSLNGQTQYF. CDR3 coding DNA: TGTGCCAGCAGTTTAAATGGGCAGACCCAGTACTTC.

As to this clone: In the same sample, other DNA sequences code for this CDR3. The chain joins TRBV5-1 to TRBJ1-1; the D is unclear. Germline values: CDR1 SGHRS, CDR2 YFSETQ. V shed 4 bases and J shed 0 bases, with 7 bases lying between them. The CDR3 has 13 amino acids. DNA for the CDR3: TGCGCCAGCAGCCCCGCCATGAACACTGAAGCTTTCTTT. Protein sequence: CASSPAMNTEAFF.